The rows below give T cell receptor beta chains drawn from one sample of a study of memory CD4+ T cells and cytomegalovirus serostatus. Sequenced by immunoSEQ multiplex PCR; TCRdb stores in-frame clones only, minus some. The sample includes 61,000 or so clones, 60% to 85% seen only once; the top ten take around 0.51%. The sample comprised memory CD4+ T cells from blood. The receptor source for this set is an adult in good health and CMV-seronegative. Some clones in this sample may be carry-over from other donors' samples. CDR3s include the opening cysteine and the closing phenylalanine or tryptophan. Each record gives: CDR3 DNA, CDR3 protein, D gene, clone size, V gene, J gene. D genes are given only for firm matches. The size entry is marked missing in some rows and otherwise reads once, few, many or a size class.

DNA: TGCGCCAGCAGCCAGTTTAATGAGCAGTTCTTC; CDR3: CASSQFNEQFF; D: -; size: -; V: TRBV4-1; J: TRBJ2-1
DNA: TGTGCCAGCAGCTTGTCAGGGGGCGCGGGTAGGGAGACCCAGTACTTC; CDR3: CASSLSGGAGRETQYF; D: TRBD1; size: -; V: TRBV5-4; J: TRBJ2-5
DNA: TGTGCCAGCACCCCTTATGGGACTAGCGGGAGGAATGAGCAGTTCTTC; CDR3: CASTPYGTSGRNEQFF; D: TRBD2; size: -; V: TRBV13; J: TRBJ2-1
DNA: TGTGCCAGTAGTATGGAGTGGGAGACCCAGTACTTC; CDR3: CASSMEWETQYF; D: -; size: few; V: TRBV19; J: TRBJ2-5
DNA: TGTGCCAGCAGTTACTCCCGGGTCGAGCAGTACTTC; CDR3: CASSYSRVEQYF; D: -; size: -; V: TRBV6-5; J: TRBJ2-7
DNA: TGTGCCAGCAGTTTGGGGGGGACCCTTAATGAAAAACTGTTTTTT; CDR3: CASSLGGTLNEKLFF; D: -; size: -; V: TRBV28; J: TRBJ1-4
DNA: TGTGCCAGCAGTGAGTACAATGAGCAGTTCTTC; CDR3: CASSEYNEQFF; D: -; size: -; V: TRBV2; J: TRBJ2-1
DNA: TGTGCCAGCAGACCTCTAAGCGGGCTCTCCTACAATGAGCAGTTCTTC; CDR3: CASRPLSGLSYNEQFF; D: -; size: -; V: TRBV6-6; J: TRBJ2-1
DNA: TGTGCCAGCAGCGTAGAATCGAGCTACTCAGATACGCAGTATTTT; CDR3: CASSVESSYSDTQYF; D: -; size: once; V: TRBV9; J: TRBJ2-3
DNA: TGTGCCAGCAGCTTAGGTTCAGCGGGGGGGCCCGGTGAGCAGTTCTTC; CDR3: CASSLGSAGGPGEQFF; D: TRBD2; size: -; V: TRBV7-9; J: TRBJ2-1
DNA: TGTGCCAGTAGCTCACCCGGGACTATTAAGACCCAGTACTTC; CDR3: CASSSPGTIKTQYF; D: TRBD2; size: -; V: TRBV19; J: TRBJ2-5
DNA: TGTGCCAGCAGAGCCGGGACAGCCTATTCACCCCTCCACTTT; CDR3: CASRAGTAYSPLHF; D: TRBD1; size: few; V: TRBV28; J: TRBJ1-6
DNA: TGTGCCAGCAGCGTTTCCGGACAGGACCGCCTACACGTGCAGTTCTTC; CDR3: CASSVSGQDRLHVQFF; D: TRBD1; size: -; V: TRBV9; J: TRBJ2-1
DNA: TGTGCCAGCTCAGGGGTGACAGCTTCCTACGAGCAGTACTTC; CDR3: CASSGVTASYEQYF; D: -; size: -; V: TRBV18; J: TRBJ2-7
DNA: TGTGCCAGCAGGGGACAGCAAAATTCACCCCTCCACTTT; CDR3: CASRGQQNSPLHF; D: TRBD1; size: once; V: TRBV7-9; J: TRBJ1-6
DNA: TGTGCCAGCAGTGAAGCGCTGATCCCTGGGGCCAACGTCCTGACTTTC; CDR3: CASSEALIPGANVLTF; D: -; size: -; V: TRBV2; J: TRBJ2-6
DNA: TGTGCCAGCAGCCTAATTTCAGGGGCAGGGCCCGATGGCTACACCTTC; CDR3: CASSLISGAGPDGYTF; D: -; size: -; V: TRBV4-2; J: TRBJ1-2
DNA: TGTGCCAGCAGGTATTCCCTCAGCGGCTACACCGGGGAGCTGTTTTTT; CDR3: CASRYSLSGYTGELFF; D: -; size: -; V: TRBV11-2; J: TRBJ2-2
DNA: TGCGCCAGCAGCTCCGGGCTCTACCCCACCGGGGAGCTGTTTTTT; CDR3: CASSSGLYPTGELFF; D: -; size: -; V: TRBV5-1; J: TRBJ2-2
DNA: TGTGCCAGTAGTACCCCTACTAGCGTGGAGACCCAGTACTTC; CDR3: CASSTPTSVETQYF; D: TRBD2; size: -; V: TRBV19; J: TRBJ2-5
DNA: TGTGCCAGCAGACCACAGGGGGCGAGCTATGGCTACACCTTC; CDR3: CASRPQGASYGYTF; D: TRBD1; size: -; V: TRBV6-6; J: TRBJ1-2
DNA: TGCGCCAGCAGCCAAGTGGGACAGGGACGTACCGGGGAGCTGTTTTTT; CDR3: CASSQVGQGRTGELFF; D: TRBD1; size: -; V: TRBV4-3; J: TRBJ2-2
DNA: TGTGCCAGCAGCCCGGGAGGACAGGGCGGGAATTCACCCCTCCACTTT; CDR3: CASSPGGQGGNSPLHF; D: TRBD1; size: -; V: TRBV5-4; J: TRBJ1-6
DNA: TGTGCCAGCAGCTTAAATAGCGGTGAGCAGTTCTTC; CDR3: CASSLNSGEQFF; D: -; size: -; V: TRBV7-2; J: TRBJ2-1
DNA: TGTGCCAGCAGTGAAATGGGGACAGGGGGCGGGACTGAAGCTTTCTTT; CDR3: CASSEMGTGGGTEAFF; D: TRBD1; size: -; V: TRBV6-1; J: TRBJ1-1